The source of this T cell receptor beta chain is a study of cytomegalovirus exposure and HLA in healthy donors. Study-wide results and caveats: The study flagged about 150 TCR beta chains as cytomegalovirus-associated. Immune exposure was documented only through CMV serostatus.

The CDR3 covers 16 residues. Germline CDR1 LGHNT, CDR2 FRNRAP. The J segment lost 8 bases and the V segment lost 5 bases, leaving 13 bases of the junction unmatched. PCR amplification relied on 60 Vbeta primers (plus 13 Jbeta primers). Profiled with immunoSEQ multiplex PCR; TCRdb holds only in-frame clones, not every one. The sample lists more than 140,000 clones, 60% to 80% seen once, with 0.5% to 0.85% in the top ten. Turning to this clone: Its target is unknown.

Sequencing was performed on PBMCs. The sequence was obtained from a male donor in good health and CMV-seronegative. This rearrangement joins TRBV12-5 to TRBJ2-1; 9 bases are shared with TRBD1. CDR3 bases: TGTGCTAGTGGTCTGGGACAAGGACAGGGGATGCATGAGCAGTTCTTC. It yields the protein CASGLGQGQGMHEQFF.